This is a list of T cell receptor beta chains from one sample in a study of T cell responses to AZD1222 COVID-19 vaccine. Generated by immunoSEQ multiplex PCR, the TCRdb table keeps only in-frame clones and is missing some. The table has some 96,000 clones, 88% seen once. This material consisted of peripheral blood, taken on day 0 of AZD1222 vaccination. All receptors come from an adult in good health. The CDR3 runs from the conserved cysteine through the conserved F or W. D genes are given only for firm matches.

j_gene,v_gene,d_gene,CDR3aa
TRBJ2-1,TRBV19,TRBD1,CASSSRTGDYNEQFF
TRBJ1-2,TRBV7-2,.,CASSLAPGNGYTF
TRBJ1-2,TRBV7-9,.,CASSLHMGNGYTF
TRBJ2-7,TRBV11-2,TRBD1,CASSLYRGDEQYF
TRBJ2-6,TRBV3-1/TRBV3-2,.,CASSQPLGGTEKNSGANVLTF
TRBJ1-1,TRBV15,.,CATSLGRLNTEAFF
TRBJ1-4,TRBV7-2,.,CASSFGGPGGEKLFF
TRBJ1-3,TRBV3-1/TRBV3-2,.,CASSQGARGNTIYF
TRBJ1-6,TRBV10-1,.,CASSLERNSPLHF
TRBJ2-7,TRBV6-2/TRBV6-3,.,CASSTHGPTYEQYF
TRBJ1-1,TRBV6-5,.,CASSSPSGVGAFF
TRBJ1-1,TRBV5-8,.,CASSLAGAMNTEAFF
TRBJ2-7,TRBV29-1,TRBD1,CSVGRGTGGYEQYF
TRBJ1-4,TRBV30,.,CAWRGEFSEKLFF
TRBJ2-1,TRBV3-1/TRBV3-2,.,CASSRRTSSEQFF
TRBJ2-1,TRBV18,.,CASSPYREASVVGEQFF
TRBJ2-2,TRBV6-5,TRBD1,CASRQGGTGELFF
TRBJ2-7,TRBV25-1,TRBD2,CASSDAGLAVYEQYF
TRBJ2-2,TRBV7-3,TRBD2,CASSHSGYNTGELFF
TRBJ1-2,TRBV12-3/TRBV12-4,.,CASSSIQAGGYTF
TRBJ1-3,TRBV15,TRBD1,CATSRAKGASGNTIYF
TRBJ1-1,TRBV7-8,TRBD1,CASSLVVTGKTEAFF
TRBJ2-5,TRBV12-5,.,CASSDRGETQYF
TRBJ2-7,TRBV7-2,.,CASSLQLERTYEQYF
TRBJ1-1,TRBV15,.,CATSRRRLNTEAFF
TRBJ2-7,TRBV28,.,CASSPPGLPPYEQYF
TRBJ2-6,TRBV4-3,.,CASSQGDSHSGANVLTF
TRBJ2-1,TRBV18,.,CASSPSRDFSRNNEQFF
TRBJ2-3,TRBV24-1,.,CATGEGATDTQYF
TRBJ1-1,TRBV9,.,CASSVVRGQGTEAFF
TRBJ2-6,TRBV14,TRBD2,CASSPRGGTGANVLTF